The T cell receptor (beta chain) described here comes from a study of CD8+ T cells in alopecia areata. Reverse transcribed after extraction, RNA yielded cDNA as the sequencing template. Assay: immunoSEQ multiplex PCR; the TCRdb copy retains only in-frame clones and omits some. The data show under 30,000 clones, approximately 52% seen once. Sequenced: NKG2D-high CD8+ T cells sorted from blood. The origin of this receptor is a human donor with alopecia areata.

The CDR3: CASSPRPFDNQPQHF. The CDR3, as DNA: TGTGCCAGCTCACCCAGGCCTTTTGACAATCAGCCCCAGCATTTT. The gene calls are TRBV18 and TRBJ1-5; D remains ambiguous. V was shortened by 3 bases and J by 3 bases, with 12 bases between the two germline ends. Germline-derived CDR1 and CDR2 are KGHSH and LQKENI. The CDR3 runs 15 residues.